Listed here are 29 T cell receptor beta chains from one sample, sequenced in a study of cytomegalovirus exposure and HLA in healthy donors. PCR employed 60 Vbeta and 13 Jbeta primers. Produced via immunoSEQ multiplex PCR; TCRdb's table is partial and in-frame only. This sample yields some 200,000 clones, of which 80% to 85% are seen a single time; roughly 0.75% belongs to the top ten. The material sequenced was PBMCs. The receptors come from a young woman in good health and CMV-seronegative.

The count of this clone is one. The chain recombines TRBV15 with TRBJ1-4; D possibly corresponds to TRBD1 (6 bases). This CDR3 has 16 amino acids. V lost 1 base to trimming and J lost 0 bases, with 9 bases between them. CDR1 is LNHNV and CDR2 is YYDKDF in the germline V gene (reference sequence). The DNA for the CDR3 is TGTGCCACCAGCAGAGCAACAGGGACAACTAATGAAAAACTGTTTTTT. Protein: CATSRATGTTNEKLFF.

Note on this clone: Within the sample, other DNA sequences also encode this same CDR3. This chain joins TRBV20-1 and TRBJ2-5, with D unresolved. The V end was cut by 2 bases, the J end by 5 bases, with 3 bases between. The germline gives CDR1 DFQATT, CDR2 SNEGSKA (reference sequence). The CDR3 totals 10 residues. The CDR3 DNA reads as TGCAGTGCTAGACGGGAGACCCAGTACTTC. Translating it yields CSARRETQYF.

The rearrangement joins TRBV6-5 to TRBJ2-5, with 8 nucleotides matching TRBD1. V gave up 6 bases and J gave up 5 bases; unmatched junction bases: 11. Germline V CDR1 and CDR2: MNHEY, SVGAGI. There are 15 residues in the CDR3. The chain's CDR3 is CASRPRTGLGETQYF. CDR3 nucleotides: TGTGCCAGCAGACCCCGGACAGGGCTGGGGGAGACCCAGTACTTC.

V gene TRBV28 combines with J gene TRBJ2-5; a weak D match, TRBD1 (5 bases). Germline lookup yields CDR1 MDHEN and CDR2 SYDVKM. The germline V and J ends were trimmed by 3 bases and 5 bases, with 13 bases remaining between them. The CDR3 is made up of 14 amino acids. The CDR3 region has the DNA TGTGCCAGCAGTTTGGCAGGGTCGGCGGAGACCCAGTACTTC. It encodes CASSLAGSAETQYF.

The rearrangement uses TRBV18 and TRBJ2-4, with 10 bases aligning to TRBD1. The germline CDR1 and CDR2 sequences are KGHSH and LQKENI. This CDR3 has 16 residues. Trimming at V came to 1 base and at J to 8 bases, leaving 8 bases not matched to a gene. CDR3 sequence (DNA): TGTGCCAGCTCACCACTTCAAGACAGGGGGCGGGACATTCAGTACTTC. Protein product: CASSPLQDRGRDIQYF.

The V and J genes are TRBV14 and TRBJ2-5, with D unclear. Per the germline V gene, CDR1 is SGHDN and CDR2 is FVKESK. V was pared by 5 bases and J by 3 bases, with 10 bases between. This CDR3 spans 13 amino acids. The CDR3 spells CASSSLPEETQYF. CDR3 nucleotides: TGTGCCAGCAGCTCCTTACCAGAAGAGACCCAGTACTTC.

CDR3 in amino acids: CAWSDGDRRNAKRVLKQYF. In nucleotides, the CDR3 is TGTGCCTGGAGTGACGGGGACAGAAGGAATGCGAAACGGGTCCTAAAGCAGTACTTC. V and J are TRBV30 and TRBJ2-5, with 7 bases matching TRBD1. This CDR3 contains 19 residues. V lost 1 base to trimming and J lost 11 bases; unmatched junction nucleotides: 28. CDR1 is GTSNPN and CDR2 is SVGIG in the germline V gene (reference sequence). The whole variable domain, remainder taken from reference TRBV30 and TRBJ2-5, is SQTIHQWPATLVQPVGSPLSLECTVEGTSNPNLYWYRQAAGRGLQLLFYSVGIGQISSEVPQNLSASRPQDRQFILSSKKLLLSDSGFYLCAWSDGDRRNAKRVLKQYFGPGTRLLVL.

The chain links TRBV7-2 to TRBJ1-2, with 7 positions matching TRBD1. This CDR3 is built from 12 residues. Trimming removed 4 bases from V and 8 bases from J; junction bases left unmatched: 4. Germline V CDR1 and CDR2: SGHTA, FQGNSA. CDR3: CASSSQGRGYTF. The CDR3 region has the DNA TGTGCCAGCAGCTCACAGGGGAGAGGCTACACCTTC.

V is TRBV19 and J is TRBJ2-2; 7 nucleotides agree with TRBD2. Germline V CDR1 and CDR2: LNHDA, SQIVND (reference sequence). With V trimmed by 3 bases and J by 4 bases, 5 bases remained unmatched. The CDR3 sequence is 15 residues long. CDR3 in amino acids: CASSIPPGGTGELFF. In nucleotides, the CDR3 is TGTGCCAGTAGTATCCCGCCGGGAGGCACCGGGGAGCTGTTTTTT.

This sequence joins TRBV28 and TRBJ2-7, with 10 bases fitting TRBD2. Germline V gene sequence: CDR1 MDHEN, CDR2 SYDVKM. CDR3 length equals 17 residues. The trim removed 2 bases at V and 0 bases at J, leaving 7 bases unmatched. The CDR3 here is CASSLLAGDQSSYEQYF. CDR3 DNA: TGTGCCAGCAGTTTACTAGCGGGAGATCAAAGCTCCTACGAGCAGTACTTC. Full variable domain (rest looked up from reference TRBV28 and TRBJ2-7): DVKVTQSSRYLVKRTGEKVFLECVQDMDHENMFWYRQDPGLGLRLIYFSYDVKMKEKGDIPEGYSVSREKKERFSLILESASTNQTSMYLCASSLLAGDQSSYEQYFGPGTRLTVT.

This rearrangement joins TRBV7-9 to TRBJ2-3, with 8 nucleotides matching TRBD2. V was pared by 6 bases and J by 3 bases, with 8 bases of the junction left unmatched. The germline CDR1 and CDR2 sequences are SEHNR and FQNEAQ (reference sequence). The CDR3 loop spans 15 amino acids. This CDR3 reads CASSHSRLATDTQYF. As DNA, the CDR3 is TGTGCCAGCAGTCACTCTAGACTAGCGACAGATACGCAGTATTTT.

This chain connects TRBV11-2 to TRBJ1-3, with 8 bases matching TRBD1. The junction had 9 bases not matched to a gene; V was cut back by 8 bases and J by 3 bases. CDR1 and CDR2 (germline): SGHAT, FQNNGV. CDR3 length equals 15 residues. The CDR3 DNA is TGTGCCAGCCTACAGGGGGATTTGATTGGAAACACCATATATTTT. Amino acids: CASLQGDLIGNTIYF.

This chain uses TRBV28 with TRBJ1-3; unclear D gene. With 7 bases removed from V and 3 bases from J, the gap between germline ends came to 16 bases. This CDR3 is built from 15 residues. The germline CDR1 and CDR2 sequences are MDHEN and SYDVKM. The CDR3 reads CASTLDGHSGNTIYF. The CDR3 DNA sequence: TGTGCCAGCACTTTGGATGGGCACAGTGGAAACACCATATATTTT.

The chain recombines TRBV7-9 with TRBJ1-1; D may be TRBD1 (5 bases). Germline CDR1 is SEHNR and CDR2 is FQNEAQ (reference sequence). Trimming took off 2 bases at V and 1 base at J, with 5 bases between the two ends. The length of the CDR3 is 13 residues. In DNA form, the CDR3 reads TGTGCCAGCAGCTTAACAGGGAACACTGAAGCTTTCTTT. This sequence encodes CASSLTGNTEAFF.

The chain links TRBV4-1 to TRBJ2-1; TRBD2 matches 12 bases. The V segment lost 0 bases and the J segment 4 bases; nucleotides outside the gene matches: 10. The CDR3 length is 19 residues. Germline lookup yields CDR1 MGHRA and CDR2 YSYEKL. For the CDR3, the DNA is TGCGCCAGCAGCCAAGATTCAGGGCTAGCGGGGGGGGATTACAATGAGCAGTTCTTC. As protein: CASSQDSGLAGGDYNEQFF.

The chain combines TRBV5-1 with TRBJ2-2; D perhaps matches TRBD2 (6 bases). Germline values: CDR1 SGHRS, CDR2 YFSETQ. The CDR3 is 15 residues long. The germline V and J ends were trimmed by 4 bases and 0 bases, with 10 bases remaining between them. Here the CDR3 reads CASSAGLTNTGELFF. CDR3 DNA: TGCGCCAGCAGCGCGGGACTGACGAACACCGGGGAGCTGTTTTTT.

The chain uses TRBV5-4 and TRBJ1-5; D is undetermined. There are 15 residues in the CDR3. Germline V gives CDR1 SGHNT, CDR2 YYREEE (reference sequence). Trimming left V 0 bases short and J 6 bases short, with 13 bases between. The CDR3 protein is CASSLARLLGQPQHF. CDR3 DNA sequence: TGTGCCAGCAGCTTGGCCAGGTTGTTGGGTCAGCCCCAGCATTTT.

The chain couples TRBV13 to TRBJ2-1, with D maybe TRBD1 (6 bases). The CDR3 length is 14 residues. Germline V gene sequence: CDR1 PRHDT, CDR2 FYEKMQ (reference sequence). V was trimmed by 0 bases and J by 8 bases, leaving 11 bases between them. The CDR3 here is CASSLGAGVYEQFF. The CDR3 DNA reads TGTGCCAGCAGCTTAGGGGCAGGGGTCTATGAGCAGTTCTTC.

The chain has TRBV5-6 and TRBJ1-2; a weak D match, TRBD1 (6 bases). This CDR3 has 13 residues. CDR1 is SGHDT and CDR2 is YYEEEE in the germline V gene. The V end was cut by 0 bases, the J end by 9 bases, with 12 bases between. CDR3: CASSLVRGGSYTF. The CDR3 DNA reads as TGTGCCAGCAGCTTGGTGAGGGGGGGAAGCTACACCTTC.

In DNA, the CDR3 is TGTGCCAGCAGTTTACTAGCGGTCGCAGATACGCAGTATTTT. Translated: CASSLLAVADTQYF. The chain carries TRBV27 and TRBJ2-3, with 7 bases lining up with TRBD2. CDR1 and CDR2 (germline): MNHEY, SMNVEV (reference sequence). Losses at the gene ends were 2 bases for V and 4 bases for J; bases not matched to a gene: 3. The CDR3 is 14 residues long.

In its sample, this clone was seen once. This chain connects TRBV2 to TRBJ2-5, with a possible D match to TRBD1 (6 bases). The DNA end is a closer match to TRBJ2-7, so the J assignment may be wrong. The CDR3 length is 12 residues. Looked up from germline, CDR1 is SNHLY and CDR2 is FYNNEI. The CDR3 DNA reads TGTGCCAGCCGTGGACAGCCCTACGAGCAGTACTTC. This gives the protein CASRGQPYEQYF.

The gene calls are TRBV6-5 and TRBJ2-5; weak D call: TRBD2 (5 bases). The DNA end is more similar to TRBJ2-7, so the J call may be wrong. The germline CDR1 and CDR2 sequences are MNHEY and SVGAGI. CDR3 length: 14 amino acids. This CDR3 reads CASSYGGADYEQYF. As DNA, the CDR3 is TGTGCCAGCAGTTACGGAGGAGCGGACTACGAGCAGTACTTC.

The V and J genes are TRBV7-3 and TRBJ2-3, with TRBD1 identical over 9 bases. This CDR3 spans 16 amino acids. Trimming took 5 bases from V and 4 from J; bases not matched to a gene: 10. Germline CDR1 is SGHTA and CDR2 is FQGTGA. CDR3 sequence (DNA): TGTGCCAGCAGCCTTACAGGGGGCGCAGCCCCAGATACGCAGTATTTT. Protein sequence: CASSLTGGAAPDTQYF.

In DNA, the CDR3 is TGTGCCATCAGGCCCGGGGTTAACTATGGCTACACCTTC. This sequence encodes CAIRPGVNYGYTF. This chain joins TRBV10-3 and TRBJ1-2; D gene uncertain. The germline CDR1 and CDR2 sequences are ENHRY and SYGVKD. The CDR3 length is 13 residues. V was clipped by 6 bases and J by 1 base, with 9 bases between them.

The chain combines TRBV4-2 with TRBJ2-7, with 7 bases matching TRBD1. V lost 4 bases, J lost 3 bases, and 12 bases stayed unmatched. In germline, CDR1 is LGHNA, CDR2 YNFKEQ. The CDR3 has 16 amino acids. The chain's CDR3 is CASSLSATGSLYEQYF. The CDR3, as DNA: TGTGCCAGCAGCCTTAGTGCGACAGGGTCTCTCTACGAGCAGTACTTC.

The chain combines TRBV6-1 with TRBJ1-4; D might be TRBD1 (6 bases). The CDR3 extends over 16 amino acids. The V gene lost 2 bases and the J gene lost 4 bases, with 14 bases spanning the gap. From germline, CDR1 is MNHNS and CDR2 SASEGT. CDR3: CASSEFRGIDNEKLFF. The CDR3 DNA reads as TGTGCCAGCAGTGAATTCAGGGGTATAGATAATGAAAAACTGTTTTTT.

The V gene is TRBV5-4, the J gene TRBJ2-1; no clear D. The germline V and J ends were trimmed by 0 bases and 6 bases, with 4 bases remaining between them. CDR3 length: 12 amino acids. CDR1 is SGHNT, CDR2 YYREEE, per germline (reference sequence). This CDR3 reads CASSLGGNEQFF. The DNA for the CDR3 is TGTGCCAGCAGCTTGGGAGGCAATGAGCAGTTCTTC.

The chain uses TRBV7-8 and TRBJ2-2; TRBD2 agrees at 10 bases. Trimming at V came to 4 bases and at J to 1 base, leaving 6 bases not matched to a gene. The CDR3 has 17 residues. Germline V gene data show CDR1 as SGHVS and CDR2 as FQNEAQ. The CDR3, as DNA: TGTGCCAGCAGCTCTCGGACTAGCGGATTGAACACCGGGGAGCTGTTTTTT. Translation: CASSSRTSGLNTGELFF.

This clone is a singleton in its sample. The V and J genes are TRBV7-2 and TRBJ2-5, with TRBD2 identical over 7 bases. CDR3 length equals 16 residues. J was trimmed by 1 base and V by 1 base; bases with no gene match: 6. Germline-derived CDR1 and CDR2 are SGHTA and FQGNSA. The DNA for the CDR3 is TGTGCCAGCAGCTTAGGTCCAAGCGGGGCCCAAGAGACCCAGTACTTC. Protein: CASSLGPSGAQETQYF.